This TCR beta chain is drawn from a study of monozygotic twins with inflammatory bowel disease. Blood samples, whole and unsorted for T cells, yielded the isolated total RNA. Each UMI harboured a 6-nucleotide sample barcode and was appended via template switching. TCRdb reprocessed the 5' RACE reads and stores each CDR3 protein as one record, lacking DNA. The sample holds roughly 120,000 distinct CDR3 sequences. Sequenced: blood. The sequence derives from a human donor with ulcerative colitis or Crohn's disease, or a healthy co-twin of an affected twin (not recorded which).

CDR3 sequence: CASSLAGTSVYNEQFF. The rearrangement uses TRBV7-2 and TRBJ2-1; TCRdb names TRBD2, which stays unverified in the absence of DNA. Germline loops: CDR1 SGHTA, CDR2 FQGNSA. The CDR3 length is 16 residues. Full variable domain (rest looked up from reference TRBV7-2 and TRBJ2-1): GAGVSQSPSNKVTEKGKDVELRCDPISGHTALYWYRQSLGQGLEFLIYFQGNSAPDKSGLPSDRFSAERTGGSVSTLTIQRTQQEDSAVYLCASSLAGTSVYNEQFFGPGTRLTVL.